This T cell receptor (beta chain) was retrieved from a study of shared clonotypes between healthy human individuals. Generated by immunoSEQ multiplex PCR, the TCRdb table keeps only in-frame clones and is missing some. Altogether 2 million to 3 million clones are present, around 94% being singletons, with the ten largest covering over 0.12%. The CDR3 is 11 amino acids. V lost 5 bases, J lost 6 bases, and 11 bases lay in between. Germline V CDR1 and CDR2: DFQATT, SNEGSKA (reference sequence). Specimen: naive CD4+ T cells sorted from blood. The subset denotes: CD45RA+ positively selected. The rearrangement links TRBV20-1 to TRBJ2-7; D possibly matches TRBD1 or TRBD2 (5 bases each). The receptor was isolated from a man between 18 and 29 years old in good health. In nucleotides, the CDR3 is TGCAGTGCTGGGACGGCACCCGAGCAGTACTTC. Its translation is CSAGTAPEQYF.